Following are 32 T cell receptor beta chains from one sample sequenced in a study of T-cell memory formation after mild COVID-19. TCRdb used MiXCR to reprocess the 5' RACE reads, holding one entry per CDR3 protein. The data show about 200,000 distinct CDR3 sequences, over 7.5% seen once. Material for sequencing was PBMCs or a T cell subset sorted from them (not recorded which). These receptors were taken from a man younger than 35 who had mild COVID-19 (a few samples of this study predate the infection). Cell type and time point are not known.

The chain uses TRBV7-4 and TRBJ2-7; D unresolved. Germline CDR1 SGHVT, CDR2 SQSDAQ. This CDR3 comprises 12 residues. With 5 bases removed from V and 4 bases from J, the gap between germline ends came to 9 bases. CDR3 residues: CASSSYPYEQYV. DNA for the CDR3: TGTGCCAGCAGCAGTTACCCTTACGAGCAGTACGTC.

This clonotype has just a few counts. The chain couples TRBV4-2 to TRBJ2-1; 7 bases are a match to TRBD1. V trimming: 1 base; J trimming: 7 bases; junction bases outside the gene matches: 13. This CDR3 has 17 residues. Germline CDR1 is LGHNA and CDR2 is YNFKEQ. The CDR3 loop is CASSQVFRQGVWNEQFF. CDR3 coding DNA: TGTGCCAGCAGCCAAGTTTTTCGACAGGGAGTGTGGAATGAGCAGTTCTTC.

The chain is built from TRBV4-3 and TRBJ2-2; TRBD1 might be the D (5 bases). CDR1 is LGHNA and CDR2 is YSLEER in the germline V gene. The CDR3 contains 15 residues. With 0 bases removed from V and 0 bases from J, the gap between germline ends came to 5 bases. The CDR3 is CASSQETANTGELFF. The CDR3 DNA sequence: TGCGCCAGCAGCCAAGAGACAGCGAACACCGGGGAGCTGTTTTTT.

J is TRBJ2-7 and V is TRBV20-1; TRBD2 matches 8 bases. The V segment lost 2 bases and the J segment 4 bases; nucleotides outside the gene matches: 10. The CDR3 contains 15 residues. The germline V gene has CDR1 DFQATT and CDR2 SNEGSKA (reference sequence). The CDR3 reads CSARNPGLGLYEQYF. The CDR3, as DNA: TGCAGTGCTAGAAACCCGGGACTAGGCCTATACGAGCAGTACTTC.

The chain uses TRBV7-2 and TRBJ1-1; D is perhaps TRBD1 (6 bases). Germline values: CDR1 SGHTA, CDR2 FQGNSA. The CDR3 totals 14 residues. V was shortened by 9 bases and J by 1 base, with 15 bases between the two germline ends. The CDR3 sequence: CASLPGHTNTEAFF. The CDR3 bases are TGTGCCAGTCTTCCGGGACATACGAACACTGAAGCTTTCTTT.

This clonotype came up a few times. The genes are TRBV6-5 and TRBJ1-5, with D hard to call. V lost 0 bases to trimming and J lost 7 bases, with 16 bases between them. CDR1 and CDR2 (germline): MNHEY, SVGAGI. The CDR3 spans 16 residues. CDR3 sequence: CASSYSSRALGQPQHF. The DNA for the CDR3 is TGTGCCAGCAGTTACTCGAGTAGGGCCCTTGGGCAGCCCCAGCATTTT.

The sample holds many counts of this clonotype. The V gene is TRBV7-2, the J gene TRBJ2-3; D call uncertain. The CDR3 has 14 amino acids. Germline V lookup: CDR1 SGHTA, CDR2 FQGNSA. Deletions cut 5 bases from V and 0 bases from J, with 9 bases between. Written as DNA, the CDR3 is TGTGCCAGCAGCCCAACGACTAGCACAGATACGCAGTATTTT. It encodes CASSPTTSTDTQYF.

The CDR3 loop is CASSQQTGLTYEQYF. CDR3 nucleotides: TGCGCCAGCAGCCAACAGACAGGGCTGACCTACGAGCAGTACTTC. The chain employs TRBV4-3 and TRBJ2-7, with TRBD1 matching 7 bases. Germline values: CDR1 LGHNA, CDR2 YSLEER. CDR3 length: 15 amino acids. With 2 bases clipped from V and 2 bases from J, the junction kept 6 bases outside the gene matches.

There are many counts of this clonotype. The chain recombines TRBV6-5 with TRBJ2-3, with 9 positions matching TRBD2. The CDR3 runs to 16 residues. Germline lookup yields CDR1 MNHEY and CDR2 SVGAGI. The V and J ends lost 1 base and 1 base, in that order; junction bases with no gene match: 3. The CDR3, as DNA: TGTGCCAGCAGTTACTGGGCGGGGGGGGGCACAGATACGCAGTATTTT. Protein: CASSYWAGGGTDTQYF.

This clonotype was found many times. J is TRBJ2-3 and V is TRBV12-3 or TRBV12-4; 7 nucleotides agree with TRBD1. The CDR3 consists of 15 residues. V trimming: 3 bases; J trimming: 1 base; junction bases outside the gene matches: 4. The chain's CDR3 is CASSFNRGGTDTQYF. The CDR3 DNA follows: TGTGCCAGCAGTTTTAACAGGGGAGGCACAGATACGCAGTATTTT.

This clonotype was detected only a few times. CDR3 in amino acids: CASSFGLAGGQETQYF. CDR3 in DNA: TGCGCCAGCAGCTTTGGGCTAGCGGGGGGTCAAGAGACCCAGTACTTC. The chain couples TRBV5-1 to TRBJ2-5, with 11 bases that match TRBD2. Unmatched junction bases numbered 5, after V lost 2 bases and J lost 2 bases. CDR1 SGHRS and CDR2 YFSETQ come from the germline V gene. The CDR3 extends over 16 amino acids.

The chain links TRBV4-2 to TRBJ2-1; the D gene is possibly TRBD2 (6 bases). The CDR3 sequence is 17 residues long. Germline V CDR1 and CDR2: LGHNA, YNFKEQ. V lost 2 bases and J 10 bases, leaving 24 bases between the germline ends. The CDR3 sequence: CASSQTSGTRPGREQFF. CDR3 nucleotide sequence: TGTGCCAGCAGCCAAACCTCAGGGACTCGCCCAGGTCGGGAGCAGTTCTTC.

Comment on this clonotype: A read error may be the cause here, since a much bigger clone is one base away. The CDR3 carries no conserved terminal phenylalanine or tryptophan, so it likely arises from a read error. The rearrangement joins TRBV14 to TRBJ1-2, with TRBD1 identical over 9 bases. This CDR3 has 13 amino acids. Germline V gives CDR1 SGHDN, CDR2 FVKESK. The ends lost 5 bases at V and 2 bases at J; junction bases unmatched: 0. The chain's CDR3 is CASSGTGNYGYTL. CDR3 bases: TGTGCCAGCAGCGGGACAGGGAACTATGGCTACACCTTA.

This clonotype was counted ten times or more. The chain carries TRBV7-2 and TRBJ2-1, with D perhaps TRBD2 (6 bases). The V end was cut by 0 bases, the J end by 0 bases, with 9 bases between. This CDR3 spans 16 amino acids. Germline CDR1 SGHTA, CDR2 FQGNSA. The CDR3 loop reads CASSLAGAGSYNEQFF. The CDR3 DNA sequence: TGTGCCAGCAGCTTAGCCGGAGCGGGCTCCTACAATGAGCAGTTCTTC.

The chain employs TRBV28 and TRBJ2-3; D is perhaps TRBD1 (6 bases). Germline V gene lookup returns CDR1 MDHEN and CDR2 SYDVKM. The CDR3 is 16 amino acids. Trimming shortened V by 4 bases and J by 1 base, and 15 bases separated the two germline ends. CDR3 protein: CASSYLGQSRTDTQYF. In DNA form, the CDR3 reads TGTGCCAGCAGTTACCTCGGACAGTCGCGCACAGATACGCAGTATTTT.

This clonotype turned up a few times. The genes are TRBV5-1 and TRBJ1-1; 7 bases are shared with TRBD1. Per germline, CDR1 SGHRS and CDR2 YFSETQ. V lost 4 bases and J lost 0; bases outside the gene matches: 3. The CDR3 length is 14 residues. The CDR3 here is CASSAGQLNTEAFF. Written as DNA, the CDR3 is TGCGCCAGCAGCGCGGGACAGCTGAACACTGAAGCTTTCTTT.

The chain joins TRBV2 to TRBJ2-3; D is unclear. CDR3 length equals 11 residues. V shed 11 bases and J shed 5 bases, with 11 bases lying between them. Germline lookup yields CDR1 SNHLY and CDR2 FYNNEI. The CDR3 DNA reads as TGTGCCCGCCAGAATGGAGATACGCAGTATTTT. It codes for CARQNGDTQYF.

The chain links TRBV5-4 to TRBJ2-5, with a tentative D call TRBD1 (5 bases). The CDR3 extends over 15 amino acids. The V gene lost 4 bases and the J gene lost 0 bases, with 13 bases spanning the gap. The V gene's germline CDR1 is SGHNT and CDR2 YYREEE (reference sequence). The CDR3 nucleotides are TGTGCCAGCAGCACGAGACAGAGTTACCAAGAGACCCAGTACTTC. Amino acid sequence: CASSTRQSYQETQYF. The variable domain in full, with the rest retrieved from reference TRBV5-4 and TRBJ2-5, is ETGVTQSPTHLIKTRGQQVTLRCSSQSGHNTVSWYQQALGQGPQFIFQYYREEENGRGNFPPRFSGLQFPNYSSELNVNALELDDSALYLCASSTRQSYQETQYFGPGTRLLVL.

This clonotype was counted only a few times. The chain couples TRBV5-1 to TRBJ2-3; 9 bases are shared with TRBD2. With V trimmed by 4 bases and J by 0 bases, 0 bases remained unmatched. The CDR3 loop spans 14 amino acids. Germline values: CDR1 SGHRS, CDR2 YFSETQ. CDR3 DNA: TGCGCCAGCAGCGCGGGGGGGAGCACAGATACGCAGTATTTT. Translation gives CASSAGGSTDTQYF.

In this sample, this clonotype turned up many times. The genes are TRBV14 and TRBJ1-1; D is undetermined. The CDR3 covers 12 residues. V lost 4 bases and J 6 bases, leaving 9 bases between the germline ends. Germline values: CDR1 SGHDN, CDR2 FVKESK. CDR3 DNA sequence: TGTGCCAGCAGCCCAGGTTGGGCTGAAGCTTTCTTT. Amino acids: CASSPGWAEAFF.

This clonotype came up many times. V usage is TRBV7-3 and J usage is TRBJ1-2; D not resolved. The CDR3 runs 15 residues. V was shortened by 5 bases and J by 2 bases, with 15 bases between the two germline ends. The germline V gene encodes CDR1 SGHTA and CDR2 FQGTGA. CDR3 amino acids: CASSPWSGSNYGYTF. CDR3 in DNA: TGTGCCAGCAGCCCCTGGTCGGGGTCCAACTATGGCTACACCTTC.

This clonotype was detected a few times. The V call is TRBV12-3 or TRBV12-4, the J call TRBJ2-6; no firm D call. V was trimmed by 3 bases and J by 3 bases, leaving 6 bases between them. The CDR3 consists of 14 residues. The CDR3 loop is CASSLRFGANVLTF. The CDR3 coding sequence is TGTGCCAGCAGTTTGAGGTTTGGGGCCAACGTCCTGACTTTC.

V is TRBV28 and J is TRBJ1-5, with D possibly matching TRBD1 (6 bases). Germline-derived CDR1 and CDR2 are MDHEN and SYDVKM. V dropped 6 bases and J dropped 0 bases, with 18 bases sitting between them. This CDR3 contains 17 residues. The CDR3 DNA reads TGTGCCAGCAGGGGATTCACAGGGACCTATAGCAATCAGCCCCAGCATTTT. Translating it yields CASRGFTGTYSNQPQHF.

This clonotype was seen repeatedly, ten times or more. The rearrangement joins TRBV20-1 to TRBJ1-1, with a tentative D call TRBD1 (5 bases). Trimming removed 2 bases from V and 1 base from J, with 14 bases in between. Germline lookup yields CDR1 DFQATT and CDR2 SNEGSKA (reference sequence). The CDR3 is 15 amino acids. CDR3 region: CSARQGRRENTEAFF. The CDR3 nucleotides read TGCAGTGCTAGACAGGGACGGAGGGAGAACACTGAAGCTTTCTTT.

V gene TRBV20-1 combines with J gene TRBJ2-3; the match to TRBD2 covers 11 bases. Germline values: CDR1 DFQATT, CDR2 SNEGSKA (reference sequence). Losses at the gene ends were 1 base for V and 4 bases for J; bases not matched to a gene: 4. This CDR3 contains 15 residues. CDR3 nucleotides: TGCAGTGCTAGAGTTGGGACTAGCGGATCAGATACGCAGTATTTT. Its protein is CSARVGTSGSDTQYF.

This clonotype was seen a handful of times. The CDR3 spells CASTTVDTEAFF. DNA of the CDR3: TGTGCCAGCACGACAGTGGACACTGAAGCTTTCTTT. This chain links TRBV6-5 with TRBJ1-1, with D maybe TRBD1 (5 bases). The CDR3 extends over 12 amino acids. The germline V and J ends were trimmed by 7 bases and 3 bases, with 9 bases remaining between them. Germline CDR1 MNHEY, CDR2 SVGAGI.

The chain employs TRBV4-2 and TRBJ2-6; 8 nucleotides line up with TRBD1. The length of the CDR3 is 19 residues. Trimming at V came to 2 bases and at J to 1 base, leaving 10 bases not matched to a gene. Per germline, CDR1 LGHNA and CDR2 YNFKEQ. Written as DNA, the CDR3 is TGTGCCAGCAGCCAACCCCGGGGGCAGGGGGCATCTGGGGCCAACGTCCTGACTTTC. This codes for CASSQPRGQGASGANVLTF.

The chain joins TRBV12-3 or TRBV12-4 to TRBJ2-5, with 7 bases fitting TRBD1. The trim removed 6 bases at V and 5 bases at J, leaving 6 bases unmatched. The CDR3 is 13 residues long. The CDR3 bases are TGTGCCAGCAGCAACAGGGGTGGGGAGACCCAGTACTTC. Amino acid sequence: CASSNRGGETQYF.

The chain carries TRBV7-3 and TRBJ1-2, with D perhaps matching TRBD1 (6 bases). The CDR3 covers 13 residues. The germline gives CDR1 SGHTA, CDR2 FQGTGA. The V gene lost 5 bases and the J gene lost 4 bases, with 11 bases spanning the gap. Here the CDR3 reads CASSTDRIYGYTF. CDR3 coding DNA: TGTGCCAGCAGCACAGACAGGATCTATGGCTACACCTTC.

The CDR3 DNA follows: TGCGCCAGCACCCTCGGGGCTGGGCAGTTCTTC. This gives the protein CASTLGAGQFF. The chain carries TRBV10-2 and TRBJ2-1; TRBD1 or TRBD2 may be the D gene (5 bases each). V lost 7 bases and J lost 12, with 13 bases in between. The CDR3 extends over 11 amino acids. Germline-derived CDR1 and CDR2 are WSHSY and SAAADI.

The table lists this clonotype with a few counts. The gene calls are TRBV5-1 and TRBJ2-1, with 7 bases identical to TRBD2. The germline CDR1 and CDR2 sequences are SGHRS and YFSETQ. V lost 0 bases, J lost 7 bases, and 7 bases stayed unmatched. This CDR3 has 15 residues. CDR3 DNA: TGCGCCAGCAGCTTGGCTAGCGGATCGGGAAATGAGCAGTTCTTC. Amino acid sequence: CASSLASGSGNEQFF.

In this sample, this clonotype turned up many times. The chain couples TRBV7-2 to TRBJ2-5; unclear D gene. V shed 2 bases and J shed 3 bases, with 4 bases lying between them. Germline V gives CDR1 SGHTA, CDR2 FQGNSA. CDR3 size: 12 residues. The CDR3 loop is CASSLRKETQYF. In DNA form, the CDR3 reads TGTGCCAGCAGCTTAAGGAAAGAGACCCAGTACTTC.